The next 25 T cell receptor beta chains were all read from a single sample in a study of cytomegalovirus exposure and HLA in healthy donors. Repertoires were generated with immunoSEQ multiplex PCR, while TCRdb's copy carries only in-frame clones and drops some. This sample yields around 150,000 clones, of which roughly 95% are seen a single time; about 0.89% belongs to the top ten. The sequenced sample consisted of PBMCs. The receptor set was obtained from a woman aged 18 to 35 in good health and CMV-seronegative.

In this sample, this clone turned up once. The DNA for the CDR3 is TGTGCCAGCAGCTCCGCTAGCGGAGAGACCCAGTACTTC. Protein: CASSSASGETQYF. The rearrangement links TRBV7-3 to TRBJ2-5, with 7 bases matching TRBD2. V shed 4 bases, J shed 4 bases, and the junction held 3 bases outside the gene matches. Germline V gene data show CDR1 as SGHTA and CDR2 as FQGTGA. The CDR3 is 13 amino acids.

The rearrangement links TRBV19 to TRBJ1-1; possible D gene TRBD1, 5 bases. The germline V and J ends were trimmed by 0 bases and 4 bases, with 6 bases remaining between them. In germline, CDR1 is LNHDA, CDR2 SQIVND (reference sequence). The CDR3 extends over 13 amino acids. The CDR3 region has the DNA TGTGCCAGTAGTATAGATCAGGGCACTGAAGCTTTCTTT. Its translation: CASSIDQGTEAFF.

The J gene is TRBJ2-1, the V gene TRBV4-1; 9 bases are shared with TRBD1. Germline CDR1 and CDR2: MGHRA and YSYEKL. J lost 7 bases, V lost 1 base, and 5 bases had no gene match. This CDR3 contains 15 residues. CDR3 coding DNA: TGCGCCAGCAGCCAAGGGGACAGGGTGGAGAATGAGCAGTTCTTC. Residues: CASSQGDRVENEQFF.

The rearrangement links TRBV7-2 to TRBJ1-6, with 9 bases lining up with TRBD1. The CDR3 sequence is 16 residues long. Looked up from germline, CDR1 is SGHTA and CDR2 is FQGNSA. The J segment lost 6 bases and the V segment lost 5 bases, leaving 8 bases of the junction unmatched. The CDR3: CASSNTGGFSNSPLHF. The CDR3 DNA is TGTGCCAGCAGCAATACAGGGGGCTTTTCTAATTCACCCCTCCACTTT.

This clone was found a few times. This chain links TRBV4-3 with TRBJ1-6; 8 positions agree with TRBD1. V was pared by 1 base and J by 7 bases, with 6 bases of the junction left unmatched. Germline CDR1 is LGHNA and CDR2 is YSLEER. This CDR3 contains 16 residues. The DNA for the CDR3 is TGCGCCAGCAGCCAAGCCAGGACAGGGAGAAATTCACCCCTCCACTTT. This sequence encodes CASSQARTGRNSPLHF.

The genes are TRBV6-5 and TRBJ1-4; 9 nucleotides match TRBD1. This CDR3 is 15 amino acids long. The germline CDR1 and CDR2 sequences are MNHEY and SVGAGI. Losses at the gene ends were 6 bases for V and 5 bases for J; bases not matched to a gene: 7. The CDR3 sequence: CASSANRGQNEKLFF. The CDR3 DNA is TGTGCCAGCAGCGCAAACAGGGGGCAGAATGAAAAACTGTTTTTT.

The V gene is TRBV29-1, the J gene TRBJ1-1; TRBD1 matches at 7 bases. Looked up from germline, CDR1 is SQVTM and CDR2 is ANQGSEA. Germline trimming cut 7 bases from V and 6 bases from J; bases unmatched to any gene: 5. There are 11 residues in the CDR3. The CDR3, as DNA: TGCAGCGACCTCAGGGGGGCTGAAGCTTTCTTT. As protein: CSDLRGAEAFF. Full variable domain (remainder filled in from reference TRBV29-1 and TRBJ1-1): SAVISQKPSRDICQRGTSLTIQCQVDSQVTMMFWYRQQPGQSLTLIATANQGSEATYESGFVIDKFPISRPNLTFSTLTVSNMSPEDSSIYLCSDLRGAEAFFGQGTRLTVV.

This chain links TRBV10-2 with TRBJ2-7, with 8 bases fitting TRBD2. From germline, CDR1 is WSHSY and CDR2 SAAADI. J lost 9 bases, V lost 0 bases, and 13 bases had no gene match. The CDR3 has 16 amino acids. This CDR3 is CASSESGTRTTWGQYF. CDR3 DNA sequence: TGCGCCAGCAGTGAGTCCGGGACTAGGACAACCTGGGGGCAGTACTTC.

The chain employs TRBV19 and TRBJ2-1, with 7 bases fitting TRBD2. V shed 1 base and J 10 bases; nucleotides not matched to a gene: 10. The CDR3 runs 15 residues. Germline-derived CDR1 and CDR2 are LNHDA and SQIVND (reference sequence). CDR3 sequence (DNA): TGTGCCAGTAGTATAGGGGGTTTTCCAGCGGGGGAGCAGTTCTTC. This gives the protein CASSIGGFPAGEQFF.

The chain employs TRBV19 and TRBJ2-7, with D possibly being TRBD1 (5 bases). CDR3 size: 13 residues. Germline lookup yields CDR1 LNHDA and CDR2 SQIVND (reference sequence). The V gene lost 1 base and the J gene lost 6 bases, with 10 bases spanning the gap. The CDR3 region has the DNA TGTGCCAGTAGTATAGGGGGCCTCGGCGAGCAGTACTTC. Translating gives CASSIGGLGEQYF.

This clone occurred once. The V call is TRBV6-5, the J call TRBJ2-5, with 9 nucleotides matching TRBD1. Germline CDR1 is MNHEY and CDR2 is SVGAGI. The CDR3 is made up of 12 amino acids. The V and J ends lost 10 bases and 5 bases, in that order; junction bases with no gene match: 5. The CDR3 spells CAIVDRGETQYF. For the CDR3, the DNA is TGTGCCATCGTTGACAGGGGGGAGACCCAGTACTTC.

The chain carries TRBV11-2 and TRBJ2-2; 8 bases fit TRBD1. This CDR3 region has 13 residues. With 6 bases clipped from V and 5 bases from J, the junction kept 2 bases outside the gene matches. Germline V gene sequence: CDR1 SGHAT, CDR2 FQNNGV. The CDR3 DNA reads TGTGCCAGCAGAACAGGGGGAACCGGGGAGCTGTTTTTT. Translation: CASRTGGTGELFF.

The gene calls are TRBV5-1 and TRBJ2-5; TRBD2 might be the D (7 bases). V was trimmed by 6 bases and J by 1 base, leaving 16 bases between them. Germline V CDR1 and CDR2: SGHRS, YFSETQ. The CDR3 contains 15 residues. The CDR3 region has the DNA TGCGCCAGCACCCCAACCGGGGGGCCCCAAGAGACCCAGTACTTC. Residues: CASTPTGGPQETQYF.

The V gene is TRBV6-5, the J gene TRBJ1-1; D is uncertain. Germline V lookup: CDR1 MNHEY, CDR2 SVGAGI. V lost 10 bases to trimming and J lost 3 bases, with 15 bases between them. This CDR3 has 13 amino acids. The CDR3 protein is CATTRGKDTEAFF. CDR3 sequence (DNA): TGTGCCACAACCAGAGGAAAGGACACTGAAGCTTTCTTT.

This chain connects TRBV4-2 to TRBJ1-5; no definite D call. V was shortened by 0 bases and J by 7 bases, with 13 bases between the two germline ends. The V gene's germline CDR1 is LGHNA and CDR2 YNFKEQ. The CDR3 length is 15 residues. This chain's CDR3 is CASSQETEPYQPQHF. The CDR3 nucleotides read TGTGCCAGCAGCCAAGAGACGGAGCCATACCAGCCCCAGCATTTT.

CDR3 sequence reads: CASSSMLAGGKETQYF. DNA for the CDR3: TGCGCCAGCAGCTCAATGCTAGCGGGGGGCAAAGAGACCCAGTACTTC. The chain has TRBV4-1 and TRBJ2-5; 11 nucleotides agree with TRBD2. Unmatched junction bases numbered 8, after V lost 5 bases and J lost 3 bases. Germline values: CDR1 MGHRA, CDR2 YSYEKL. The CDR3 runs 16 residues.

The chain's CDR3 is CASSDRGGTEAFF. DNA for the CDR3: TGCGCCAGCAGTGACCGGGGAGGGACTGAAGCTTTCTTT. V and J are TRBV10-1 and TRBJ1-1; D is undetermined. The germline V gene encodes CDR1 WNHNN and CDR2 SYGVQD (reference sequence). The CDR3 is 13 amino acids. V lost 3 bases to trimming and J lost 5 bases, with 10 bases between them.

In DNA form, the CDR3 reads TGTGCCAGCAGTGCGGGGGGTATCAGGGACTATGGCTACACCTTC. Its translation is CASSAGGIRDYGYTF. The chain couples TRBV9 to TRBJ1-2, with a tentative D call TRBD1 (5 bases). Per the germline V gene, CDR1 is SGDLS and CDR2 is YYNGEE. The CDR3 is 15 amino acids. The V end was cut by 5 bases, the J end by 3 bases, with 17 bases between.

V is TRBV4-1 and J is TRBJ1-2; the D gene is possibly TRBD1 (6 bases). The CDR3 extends over 15 amino acids. The germline V gene encodes CDR1 MGHRA and CDR2 YSYEKL. Trimming cost V 0 bases and J 3 bases, with 11 bases left between them. The CDR3 DNA follows: TGCGCCAGCAGCCAAGATACGACAGGTTACTATGGCTACACCTTC. As protein: CASSQDTTGYYGYTF.

The chain couples TRBV7-9 to TRBJ1-5; no clear D. V dropped 4 bases and J dropped 2 bases, with 12 bases sitting between them. Germline CDR1 and CDR2: SEHNR and FQNEAQ (reference sequence). The CDR3 is 15 residues long. The DNA for the CDR3 is TGTGCCAGCAGCTCAAGAGTGGGCGGCAATCAGCCCCAGCATTTT. Its translation: CASSSRVGGNQPQHF.

The V call is TRBV10-3, the J call TRBJ1-2; D uncertain. Trimming removed 0 bases from V and 4 bases from J, with 9 bases in between. The germline CDR1 and CDR2 sequences are ENHRY and SYGVKD. CDR3 size: 14 residues. CDR3 loop: CAISESPSVYGYTF. In DNA, the CDR3 is TGTGCCATCAGTGAGTCGCCCAGCGTCTATGGCTACACCTTC.

The chain couples TRBV15 to TRBJ1-5; D is unresolved. CDR1 and CDR2 (germline): LNHNV, YYDKDF (reference sequence). The V end lost 0 bases, the J end lost 2 bases, and 11 bases lay between the germline ends. The CDR3 is 16 residues long. In nucleotides, the CDR3 is TGTGCCACCAGCAGAGATGCCCGAGAGGGCAATCAGCCCCAGCATTTT. This gives the protein CATSRDAREGNQPQHF. The entire variable domain, with the rest obtained from reference TRBV15 and TRBJ1-5, is as follows: DAMVIQNPRYQVTQFGKPVTLSCSQTLNHNVMYWYQQKSSQAPKLLFHYYDKDFNNEADTPDNFQSRRPNTSFCFLDIRSPGLGDTAMYLCATSRDAREGNQPQHFGDGTRLSIL.

V usage is TRBV5-1 and J usage is TRBJ2-3; no firm D call. Deletions cut 2 bases from V and 0 bases from J, with 10 bases between. From germline, CDR1 is SGHRS and CDR2 YFSETQ. CDR3 length: 15 residues. CDR3 protein: CASSLTVVSTDTQYF. DNA of the CDR3: TGCGCCAGCAGCTTAACAGTCGTGAGCACAGATACGCAGTATTTT.

The rearrangement links TRBV27 to TRBJ2-3; a possible D gene is TRBD1 (5 bases). CDR1 MNHEY and CDR2 SMNVEV come from the germline V gene (reference sequence). This CDR3 is 15 amino acids long. The V and J ends lost 4 bases and 3 bases respectively, with 14 bases between them. The CDR3 loop reads CASSYTRHRTDTQYF. The CDR3, as DNA: TGTGCCAGCAGTTATACGCGTCACAGGACAGATACGCAGTATTTT.

The V call is TRBV6-5, the J call TRBJ1-1; D is unclear. Germline V gene sequence: CDR1 MNHEY, CDR2 SVGAGI. CDR3 size: 15 residues. Trimming stripped 0 bases from V and 0 bases from J, with 8 bases between. The CDR3 sequence: CASSYSALVNTEAFF. For the CDR3, the DNA is TGTGCCAGCAGTTACTCGGCTCTTGTGAACACTGAAGCTTTCTTT.